This TCR beta chain was profiled in a study of blood T cell repertoires in COVID-19. As for the study in general: Samples taken during acute and convalescent COVID-19 were collected in the United States, Italy and Spain. T cells, B-cell-depleted T cells, or PBMCs provided the cDNA or gDNA that served as material.

In the original analysis: It was from reference gene primer amplification that nucleated cell counts were estimated. Sequencing used immunoSEQ multiplex PCR; TCRdb keeps in-frame clones, though not all of them. The DNA gave D and trimming, while V, J and clone size come from that table. The sample holds under 150,000 clones, around 87% seen once. The CDR3 is 16 residues long. Germline CDR1 and CDR2: LGHDT and YNNKEL (reference sequence). Trimming removed 4 bases at V and 3 bases at J, with 16 bases between. Sequenced: peripheral blood. This sequence was found in a woman aged 60-75 years with active COVID-19. The chain is built from TRBV3-1 (or the pseudogene TRBV3-2) and TRBJ2-1; no firm D call. Here the CDR3 reads CASSLVRRNDYNEQFF. For the CDR3, the DNA is TGTGCCAGCAGCCTCGTGAGGAGAAATGACTACAATGAGCAGTTCTTC.